This TCR beta chain comes out of a study of T cells in Graves' hyperthyroidism and ophthalmopathy. This clonotype was counted ten times or more. Its target is not known. Germline CDR1 reads SGHRS; CDR2 reads YFSETQ. V gave up 7 bases and J gave up 6 bases, with 13 bases separating them. CDR3 length: 12 residues. Study-level results: Blood held most thyroid clonotypes expanded above 0.001 frequency.

Amplified TCR beta CDR3 regions came from RNA transcripts. Using the HTBI primer set, a first-round RT-PCR was run on the TCR CDR3. TCRdb called the multiplex PCR reads again in MiXCR, with one record for every CDR3 protein. The sample yields under 350,000 distinct CDR3 sequences, roughly 13% seen once. Patients with uncontrolled infections, other autoimmune diseases, pregnancy or lactation were excluded. Orbital computed tomography and thyroid ultrasound, together with serum TRAb and thyroxine and clinical symptoms, were used for diagnoses. The authors took PBMCs from 10 ml fresh peripheral blood. V is TRBV5-1 and J is TRBJ1-2, with unresolved D. Input material: blood. The source is a woman aged 40-49 years with Graves' ophthalmopathy. CDR3 residues: CASGVGGNGYTF. In DNA, the CDR3 is TGCGCCAGCGGCGTGGGAGGCAATGGCTACACCTTC.